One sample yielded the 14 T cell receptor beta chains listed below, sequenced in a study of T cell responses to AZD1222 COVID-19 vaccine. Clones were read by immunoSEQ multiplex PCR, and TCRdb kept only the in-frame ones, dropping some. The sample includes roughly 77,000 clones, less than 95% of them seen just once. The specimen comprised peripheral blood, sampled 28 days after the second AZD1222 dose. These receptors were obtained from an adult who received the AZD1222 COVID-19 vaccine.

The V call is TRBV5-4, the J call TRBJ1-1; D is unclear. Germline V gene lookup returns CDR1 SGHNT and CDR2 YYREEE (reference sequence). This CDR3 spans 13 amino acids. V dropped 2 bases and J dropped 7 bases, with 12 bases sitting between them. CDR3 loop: CASSFSRGDEAFF. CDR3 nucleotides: TGTGCCAGCAGCTTTAGTCGGGGAGATGAAGCTTTCTTT.

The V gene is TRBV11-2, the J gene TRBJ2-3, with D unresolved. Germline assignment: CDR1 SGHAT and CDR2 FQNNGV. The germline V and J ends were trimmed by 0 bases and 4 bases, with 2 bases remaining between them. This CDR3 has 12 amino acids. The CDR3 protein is CASSLDADTQYF. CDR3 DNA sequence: TGTGCCAGCAGCTTAGATGCAGATACGCAGTATTTT.

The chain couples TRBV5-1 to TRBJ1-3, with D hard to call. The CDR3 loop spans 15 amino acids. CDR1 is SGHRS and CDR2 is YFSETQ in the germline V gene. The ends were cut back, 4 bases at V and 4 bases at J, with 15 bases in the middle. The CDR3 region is CASSPGSIEGNTIYF. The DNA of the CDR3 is TGCGCCAGCAGCCCCGGGTCTATCGAGGGAAACACCATATATTTT.

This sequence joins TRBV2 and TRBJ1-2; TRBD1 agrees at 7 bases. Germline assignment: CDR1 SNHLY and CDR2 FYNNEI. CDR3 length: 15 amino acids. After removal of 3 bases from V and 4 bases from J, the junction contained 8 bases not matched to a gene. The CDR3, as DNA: TGTGCCAGCAGTGATAAGAGGGGGCAGGGCTATGGCTACACCTTC. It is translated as CASSDKRGQGYGYTF.

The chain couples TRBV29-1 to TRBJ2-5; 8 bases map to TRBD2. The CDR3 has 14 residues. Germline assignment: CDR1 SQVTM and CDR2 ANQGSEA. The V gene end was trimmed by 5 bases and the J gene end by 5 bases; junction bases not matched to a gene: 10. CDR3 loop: CSVQGLARGETQYF. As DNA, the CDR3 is TGCAGCGTTCAAGGACTAGCTAGGGGGGAGACCCAGTACTTC.

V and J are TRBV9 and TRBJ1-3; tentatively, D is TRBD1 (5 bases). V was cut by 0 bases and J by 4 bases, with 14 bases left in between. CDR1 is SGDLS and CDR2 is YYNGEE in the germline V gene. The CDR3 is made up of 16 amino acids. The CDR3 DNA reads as TGTGCCAGCAGCGTAGCATCTGGGGCCGGGGGAAACACCATATATTTT. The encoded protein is CASSVASGAGGNTIYF.

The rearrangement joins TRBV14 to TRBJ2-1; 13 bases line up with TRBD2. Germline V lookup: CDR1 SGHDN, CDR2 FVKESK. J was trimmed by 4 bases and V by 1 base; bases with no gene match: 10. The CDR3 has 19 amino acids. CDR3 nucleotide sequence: TGTGCCAGCAGCCAAGTTGACGTCGGACTAGCGGGGGAATACAATGAGCAGTTCTTC. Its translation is CASSQVDVGLAGEYNEQFF.

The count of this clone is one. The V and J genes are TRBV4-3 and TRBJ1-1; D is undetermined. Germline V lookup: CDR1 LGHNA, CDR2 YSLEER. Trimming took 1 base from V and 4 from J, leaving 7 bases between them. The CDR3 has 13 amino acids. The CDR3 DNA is TGCGCCAGCAGCCAAGCATGGGCCACTGAAGCTTTCTTT. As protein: CASSQAWATEAFF.

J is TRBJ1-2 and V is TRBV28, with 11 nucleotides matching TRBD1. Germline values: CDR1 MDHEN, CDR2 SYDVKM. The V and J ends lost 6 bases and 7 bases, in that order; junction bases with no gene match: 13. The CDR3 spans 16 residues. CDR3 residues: CASSRTGTGGFVGYTF. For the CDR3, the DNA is TGTGCCAGCAGCCGCACCGGGACAGGGGGTTTTGTTGGCTACACCTTC.

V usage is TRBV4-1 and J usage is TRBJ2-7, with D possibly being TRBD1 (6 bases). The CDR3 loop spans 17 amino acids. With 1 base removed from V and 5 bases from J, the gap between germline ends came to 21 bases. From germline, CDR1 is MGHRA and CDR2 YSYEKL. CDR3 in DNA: TGCGCCAGCAGCCAAGTAATTCGGGACAATGCCCACCACGAGCAGTACTTC. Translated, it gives CASSQVIRDNAHHEQYF.

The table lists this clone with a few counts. The CDR3 is CASSQNTGELFF. CDR3 coding DNA: TGTGCCAGCAGTCAGAACACCGGGGAGCTGTTTTTT. The J gene is TRBJ2-2, the V gene TRBV3-1 (or the pseudogene TRBV3-2); D is uncertain. The germline gives CDR1 LGHDT, CDR2 YNNKEL (reference sequence). The CDR3 has 12 amino acids. V dropped 6 bases and J dropped 1 base, with 3 bases sitting between them.

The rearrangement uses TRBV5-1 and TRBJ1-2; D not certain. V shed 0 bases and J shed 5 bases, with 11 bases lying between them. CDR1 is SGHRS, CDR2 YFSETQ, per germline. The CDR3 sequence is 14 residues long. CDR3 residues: CASSLEGRQYGYTF. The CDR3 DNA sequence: TGCGCCAGCAGCTTGGAGGGCAGGCAATATGGCTACACCTTC.

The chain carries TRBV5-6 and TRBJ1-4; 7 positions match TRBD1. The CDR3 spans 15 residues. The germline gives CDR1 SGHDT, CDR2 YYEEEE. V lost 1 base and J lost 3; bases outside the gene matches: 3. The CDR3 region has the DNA TGTGCCAGCAGCTTGAACGGACAGGCTAATGAAAAACTGTTTTTT. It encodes CASSLNGQANEKLFF. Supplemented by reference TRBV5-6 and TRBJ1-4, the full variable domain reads DAGVTQSPTHLIKTRGQQVTLRCSPKSGHDTVSWYQQALGQGPQFIFQYYEEEERQRGNFPDRFSGHQFPNYSSELNVNALLLGDSALYLCASSLNGQANEKLFFGSGTQLSVL.

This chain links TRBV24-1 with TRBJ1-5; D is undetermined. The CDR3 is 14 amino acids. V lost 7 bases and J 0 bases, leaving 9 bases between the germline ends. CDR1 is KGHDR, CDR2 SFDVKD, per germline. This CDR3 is CATSGEGSNQPQHF. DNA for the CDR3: TGTGCCACCAGCGGGGAAGGTAGCAATCAGCCCCAGCATTTT.